Shown below are 6 T cell receptor beta chains from a single sample sequenced in a study of cytomegalovirus exposure and HLA in healthy donors. This PCR relied on a set of 60 Vbeta primers and 13 Jbeta primers. Libraries were prepared by immunoSEQ multiplex PCR; TCRdb keeps only in-frame clonotypes and omits some of them. The listing records 130,000 or so clones. The sequenced sample consisted of PBMCs. These receptors were obtained from a young man in good health and CMV-seronegative.

On this clone itself: The junction does not match germline at one end; this may be a read error. The V call is TRBV7-9, the J call TRBJ2-6; D might be TRBD1 (6 bases). The CDR3 runs 16 residues. Germline lookup yields CDR1 SEHNR and CDR2 FQNEAQ (reference sequence). CDR3 coding DNA: TGTGCCAGCAGCTTAGCCCCAGGGGCTGGTGCCAACGTCCTGACTTTC. Translating gives CASSLAPGAGANVLTF.

The chain uses TRBV4-3 and TRBJ2-2; tentative D call: TRBD2 (6 bases). The CDR3 is 16 amino acids. Germline lookup yields CDR1 LGHNA and CDR2 YSLEER. V was trimmed by 0 bases and J by 8 bases, leaving 16 bases between them. Here the CDR3 reads CASSQDLVGSSGELFF. The DNA of the CDR3 is TGCGCCAGCAGCCAAGACCTAGTCGGGAGTAGTGGGGAGCTGTTTTTT.

This chain joins TRBV6-1 and TRBJ2-2, with 9 bases aligning to TRBD1. This CDR3 has 15 amino acids. V lost 10 bases and J lost 7; bases outside the gene matches: 13. Germline V lookup: CDR1 MNHNS, CDR2 SASEGT. CDR3 in amino acids: CATRPGQGWRGELFF. In nucleotides, the CDR3 is TGTGCCACGAGACCGGGACAGGGTTGGCGCGGGGAGCTGTTTTTT.

The chain employs TRBV25-1 and TRBJ2-7; 7 nucleotides line up with TRBD1. Looked up from germline, CDR1 is MGHDK and CDR2 is SYGVNS. V lost 4 bases to trimming and J lost 6 bases; unmatched junction nucleotides: 18. This CDR3 comprises 17 residues. In DNA form, the CDR3 reads TGTGCCAGCAGTGGAAGCGAAAACAGGGGTGGGTCTGGCGAGCAGTACTTC. Its translation is CASSGSENRGGSGEQYF.

CDR3 sequence: CASSSGTTGANGYTF. The CDR3 bases are TGTGCCAGCAGTTCGGGGACCACAGGGGCAAATGGCTACACCTTC. This chain uses TRBV28 with TRBJ1-2, with TRBD1 matching over 7 bases. The CDR3 covers 15 residues. The J segment lost 6 bases and the V segment lost 4 bases, leaving 11 bases of the junction unmatched. Looked up from germline, CDR1 is MDHEN and CDR2 is SYDVKM.

The genes are TRBV19 and TRBJ2-1, with 7 bases identical to TRBD2. Trimming cost V 9 bases and J 7 bases; bases outside gene matches: 12. This CDR3 has 14 amino acids. From germline, CDR1 is LNHDA and CDR2 SQIVND (reference sequence). CDR3 loop: CASSGGIVRNEQFF. Written as DNA, the CDR3 is TGTGCCAGCTCGGGGGGTATAGTGAGGAATGAGCAGTTCTTC.